Below, 12 T cell receptor beta chains from the same sample are listed, as sequenced in a study of blood T cell repertoires in COVID-19. Generated by immunoSEQ multiplex PCR, the TCRdb table keeps only in-frame clones and is missing some. The sample records 300,000 to 400,000 clones, about 90% being singletons. Sequenced material: peripheral blood. The receptors were sampled from a woman in her seventies with COVID-19, enrolled during active disease.

The rearrangement links TRBV4-2 to TRBJ2-1, with 7 bases aligning to TRBD2. Germline CDR1 LGHNA, CDR2 YNFKEQ. V lost 3 bases to trimming and J lost 3 bases; unmatched junction nucleotides: 8. This CDR3 is built from 16 residues. This chain's CDR3 is CASSHEAGNNYNEQFF. The CDR3 DNA reads TGTGCCAGCAGCCATGAAGCGGGGAACAACTACAATGAGCAGTTCTTC.

CDR3 nucleotide sequence: TGTGCCAGCAGTCCAAGCGGGGGGTTCTCCTACGAGCAGTACTTC. This translates into CASSPSGGFSYEQYF. The V gene is TRBV28, the J gene TRBJ2-7, with 9 bases aligning to TRBD2. The CDR3 length is 15 residues. Looked up from germline, CDR1 is MDHEN and CDR2 is SYDVKM. V was pared by 5 bases and J by 0 bases, with 5 bases of the junction left unmatched.

The rearrangement links TRBV5-1 to TRBJ2-7, with a tentative D call TRBD1 (5 bases). CDR3 length equals 15 residues. Trimming removed 2 bases at V and 5 bases at J, with 17 bases between. Germline-derived CDR1 and CDR2 are SGHRS and YFSETQ. The CDR3 is CASSLGVGQSNEQYF. In DNA form, the CDR3 reads TGCGCCAGCAGCTTAGGGGTAGGTCAAAGTAACGAGCAGTACTTC.

The chain joins TRBV7-2 to TRBJ1-1, with TRBD1 identical over 11 bases. CDR1 SGHTA and CDR2 FQGNSA come from the germline V gene. There are 13 residues in the CDR3. Trimming removed 6 bases from V and 4 bases from J; junction bases left unmatched: 1. The DNA of the CDR3 is TGTGCCAGCAGGGACAGGGGGCCCACTGAAGCTTTCTTT. Protein sequence: CASRDRGPTEAFF.

The rearrangement links TRBV28 to TRBJ2-5, with 10 bases aligning to TRBD1. The CDR3 is 15 residues long. The V and J ends lost 6 bases and 1 base, in that order; junction bases with no gene match: 5. CDR1 MDHEN and CDR2 SYDVKM come from the germline V gene. The CDR3 region has the DNA TGTGCCAGCAGATCCGGGACAGGGGTCCAAGAGACCCAGTACTTC. Protein product: CASRSGTGVQETQYF.

This chain connects TRBV5-6 to TRBJ1-3; perhaps TRBD1 as D (6 bases). The CDR3 runs 14 residues. CDR1 and CDR2 (germline): SGHDT, YYEEEE. The ends were cut back, 2 bases at V and 2 bases at J, with 8 bases in the middle. CDR3 residues: CASSLQGPGNTIYF. The CDR3, as DNA: TGTGCCAGCAGCTTACAGGGACCTGGAAACACCATATATTTT.

The rearrangement joins TRBV29-1 to TRBJ2-5; a possible D gene is TRBD2 (5 bases). V gave up 3 bases and J gave up 4 bases, with 21 bases separating them. The CDR3 contains 16 residues. In germline, CDR1 is SQVTM, CDR2 ANQGSEA. This chain's CDR3 is CSVDGGGSYPPETQYF. DNA for the CDR3: TGCAGCGTTGACGGTGGTGGGAGCTACCCGCCAGAGACCCAGTACTTC.

With regard to this clone: Other nucleotide sequences from this sample produce the same CDR3. The V and J genes are TRBV30 and TRBJ2-7; TRBD1 matches at 11 bases. After removal of 2 bases from V and 5 bases from J, the junction contained 2 bases not matched to a gene. The germline V gene has CDR1 GTSNPN and CDR2 SVGIG (reference sequence). This CDR3 spans 13 amino acids. The CDR3: CAWSRDRGDEQYF. The CDR3 DNA sequence: TGTGCCTGGAGTCGGGACAGGGGGGACGAGCAGTACTTC.

This sequence joins TRBV19 and TRBJ1-2; 8 bases are shared with TRBD1. This CDR3 contains 15 residues. J was trimmed by 5 bases and V by 3 bases; bases with no gene match: 8. Per the germline V gene, CDR1 is LNHDA and CDR2 is SQIVND (reference sequence). CDR3 amino acids: CASSISSGGGYGYTF. CDR3 coding DNA: TGTGCCAGTAGTATTTCCTCAGGGGGCGGATATGGCTACACCTTC.

This chain links TRBV18 with TRBJ1-2; 7 bases match TRBD1. Trimming at V came to 4 bases and at J to 0 bases, leaving 2 bases not matched to a gene. Germline assignment: CDR1 KGHSH and CDR2 LQKENI. The CDR3 consists of 14 residues. CDR3 protein: CASSLTGANYGYTF. The DNA of the CDR3 is TGTGCCAGCTCACTAACAGGGGCTAACTATGGCTACACCTTC.

The chain is built from TRBV7-3 and TRBJ2-7; tentative D call: TRBD2 (5 bases). This CDR3 spans 13 amino acids. Germline lookup yields CDR1 SGHTA and CDR2 FQGTGA. V shed 5 bases and J shed 5 bases, with 13 bases lying between them. The CDR3 DNA reads TGTGCCAGCAGCCCGGCCGGGGTTCACGAGCAGTACTTC. It translates to CASSPAGVHEQYF.

The chain uses TRBV25-1 and TRBJ1-1; 8 bases align to TRBD1. The V gene's germline CDR1 is MGHDK and CDR2 SYGVNS. This CDR3 contains 16 residues. V lost 1 base and J lost 1; bases outside the gene matches: 5. The DNA of the CDR3 is TGTGCCAGCAGTGAATCATTGACAGGGGCGAACACTGAAGCTTTCTTT. Translated: CASSESLTGANTEAFF. Variable domain in full (rest from reference TRBV25-1 and TRBJ1-1): EADIYQTPRYLVIGTGKKITLECSQTMGHDKMYWYQQDPGMELHLIHYSYGVNSTEKGDLSSESTVSRIRTEHFPLTLESARPSHTSQYLCASSESLTGANTEAFFGQGTRLTVV.